This T cell receptor beta chain was found in a study of blood T cells in healthy people across ages. As for this clonotype: Antigen specificity is unknown.

Alongside a J-beta primer mix, a sample-barcoded 5' primer served in a second PCR lasting about 7 to 12 cycles. TCRdb itself ran the 5' RACE reads through MiXCR, one entry per CDR3 protein. Among around 780,000 distinct CDR3 sequences listed, 56% were seen once. General study results and limits: PBMCs were not sorted, which prevented a conclusive comparison of naive versus antigen-experienced cells.

Germline trimming cut 3 bases from V and 7 bases from J; bases unmatched to any gene: 6. CDR1 is KGHSH, CDR2 LQKENI, per germline. This CDR3 spans 13 amino acids. Sample: blood. This rearrangement joins TRBV18 to TRBJ2-7, with 7 positions matching TRBD1. The clonotype was recovered from a middle-aged man in good health. The CDR3 bases are TGTGCCAGCTCACCGGGACAGCCGGAAGAGCAGTACTTC. Translation gives CASSPGQPEEQYF.